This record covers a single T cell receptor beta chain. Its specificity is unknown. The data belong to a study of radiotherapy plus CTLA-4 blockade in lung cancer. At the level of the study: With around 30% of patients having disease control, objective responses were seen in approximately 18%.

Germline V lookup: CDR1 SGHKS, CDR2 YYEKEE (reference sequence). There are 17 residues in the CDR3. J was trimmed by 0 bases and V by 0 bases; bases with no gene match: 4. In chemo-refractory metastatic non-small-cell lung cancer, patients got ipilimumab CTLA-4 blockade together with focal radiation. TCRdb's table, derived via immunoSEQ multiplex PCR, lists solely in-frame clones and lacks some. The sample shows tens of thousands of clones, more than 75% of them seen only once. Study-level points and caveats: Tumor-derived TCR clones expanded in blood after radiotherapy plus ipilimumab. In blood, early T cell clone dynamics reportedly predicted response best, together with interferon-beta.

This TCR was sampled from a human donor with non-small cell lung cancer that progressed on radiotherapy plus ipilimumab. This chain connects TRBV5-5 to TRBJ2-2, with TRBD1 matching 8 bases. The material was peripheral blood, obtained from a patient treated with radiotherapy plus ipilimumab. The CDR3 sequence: CASSLGQGAPNTGELFF. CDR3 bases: TGTGCCAGCAGCTTGGGTCAGGGGGCGCCGAACACCGGGGAGCTGTTTTTT.